The 21 T cell receptor beta chains given below trace back to one sample, sequenced in a study. TCRdb reprocessed the 5' RACE reads via MiXCR and lists one record per CDR3 protein. Of about 57,000 distinct CDR3 sequences detected, about 26% appear once; the ten largest clones hold 2% to 2.5%. Tregs were sorted as CD4+CD25+CD127-/low cells. Sequencing used tumor-infiltrating Tregs sorted from the breast tumor. The receptors come from a female donor with breast cancer.

Worth noting for this clonotype: At one boundary the junction diverges from the germline segment, which might be a read error. This chain connects TRBV5-6 to TRBJ1-4; 9 bases are shared with TRBD1. Germline CDR1 and CDR2: SGHDT and YYEEEE. This CDR3 spans 17 amino acids. For the CDR3, the DNA is TGTGCCAGCAGCTTATATCCCGGGACAGGGCGGAATGAAAAACCGTTTTTT. As protein: CASSLYPGTGRNEKPFF.

At least ten counts were recorded for this clonotype. The chain employs TRBV20-1 and TRBJ1-2; D might be TRBD1 (5 bases). Germline V CDR1 and CDR2: DFQATT, SNEGSKA (reference sequence). V was trimmed by 2 bases and J by 2 bases, leaving 12 bases between them. The CDR3 has 14 residues. The CDR3 region has the DNA TGCAGTGCTAGACGGGACGGACGAAACTATGGCTACACCTTC. It yields the protein CSARRDGRNYGYTF.

This clonotype appeared a few times. The V call is TRBV6-5, the J call TRBJ1-1; no reliable D call. With 2 bases removed from V and 3 bases from J, the gap between germline ends came to 7 bases. Germline V lookup: CDR1 MNHEY, CDR2 SVGAGI. The CDR3 totals 13 residues. The CDR3: CASSYVEDTEAFF. CDR3 nucleotide sequence: TGTGCCAGCAGTTACGTGGAGGACACTGAAGCTTTCTTT.

This clonotype occurred many times. V is TRBV12-5 and J is TRBJ2-2, with a tentative D call TRBD2 (5 bases). CDR3 length: 12 amino acids. Germline CDR1 and CDR2: LGHNT and FRNRAP. The V end lost 5 bases, the J end lost 6 bases, and 7 bases lay between the germline ends. The CDR3 nucleotides are TGTGCTAGTGGTGCGGGCCCCGGGGAGCTGTTTTTT. Translation gives CASGAGPGELFF.

The V call is TRBV7-8, the J call TRBJ2-1; a possible D gene is TRBD2 (7 bases). CDR3 length: 14 residues. Per the germline V gene, CDR1 is SGHVS and CDR2 is FQNEAQ. Trimming cost V 4 bases and J 4 bases, with 11 bases left between them. In DNA form, the CDR3 reads TGTGCCAGCAGCTGGAGGGGGGGTTACAATGAGCAGTTCTTC. It codes for CASSWRGGYNEQFF. The entire variable domain, with the rest obtained from reference TRBV7-8 and TRBJ2-1, is as follows: GAGVSQSPRYKVAKRGQDVALRCDPISGHVSLFWYQQALGQGPEFLTYFQNEAQLDKSGLPSDRFFAERPEGSVSTLKIQRTQQEDSAVYLCASSWRGGYNEQFFGPGTRLTVL.

This clonotype was seen a single time. The V and J genes are TRBV9 and TRBJ2-7; TRBD1 aligns across 8 bases. CDR3 size: 15 residues. J was trimmed by 3 bases and V by 4 bases; bases with no gene match: 9. Per germline, CDR1 SGDLS and CDR2 YYNGEE. The CDR3 DNA reads as TGTGCCAGCAGCCCGTACCTGGACAGGGACTACGAGCAGTACTTC. Its translation: CASSPYLDRDYEQYF. Drawing the rest from reference TRBV9 and TRBJ2-7, the complete variable domain is DSGVTQTPKHLITATGQRVTLRCSPRSGDLSVYWYQQSLDQGLQFLIQYYNGEERAKGNILERFSAQQFPDLHSELNLSSLELGDSALYFCASSPYLDRDYEQYFGPGTRLTVT.

The chain recombines TRBV6-2 or TRBV6-3 with TRBJ2-7, with D possibly being TRBD1 (6 bases). The V gene's germline CDR1 is MNHEY and CDR2 SVGEGT. Trimming cost V 4 bases and J 4 bases, with 11 bases left between them. This CDR3 is 13 amino acids long. CDR3 protein: CASSSIQGYEQYF. DNA of the CDR3: TGTGCCAGCAGTTCCATACAGGGATACGAGCAGTACTTC.

This clonotype was seen more than once but under ten times. The chain recombines TRBV5-1 with TRBJ2-5, with 7 bases lining up with TRBD1. Per germline, CDR1 SGHRS and CDR2 YFSETQ. The CDR3 sequence is 13 residues long. J gave up 5 bases and V 3 bases, and 4 bases lay outside the gene matches. The CDR3 bases are TGCGCCAGCAGCTGGGACAGTCGGGAGACCCAGTACTTC. Protein: CASSWDSRETQYF.

This chain links TRBV7-8 with TRBJ1-4, with D possibly TRBD1 on 6 matching bases. The germline gives CDR1 SGHVS, CDR2 FQNEAQ. Trimming left V 4 bases short and J 4 bases short, with 13 bases between. The CDR3 loop spans 15 amino acids. CDR3 nucleotides: TGTGCCAGCAGCTCCAACAGGGCGAATAATGAAAAACTGTTTTTT. This codes for CASSSNRANNEKLFF.

In regard to this clonotype: A read error is possible here, since a much larger clone lies one base away. This sequence joins TRBV7-8 and TRBJ2-3; D gene unclear. CDR3 length: 14 amino acids. Germline V lookup: CDR1 SGHVS, CDR2 FQNEAQ. CDR3 coding DNA: TGTGCCAGCAGCTTAGGGACCGTTGGGGATACGCTGTATTTT. This sequence encodes CASSLGTVGDTLYF.

This chain connects TRBV12-3 or TRBV12-4 to TRBJ2-1; a weak D match, TRBD2 (6 bases). There are 16 residues in the CDR3. Trimming left V 6 bases short and J 0 bases short, with 15 bases between. The CDR3 DNA sequence: TGTGCCAGCAGCACGGGACTCCACAGCTCCTACAATGAGCAGTTCTTC. Translating it yields CASSTGLHSSYNEQFF.

This chain joins TRBV4-2 and TRBJ2-1; TRBD1 is a possible D gene (6 bases). The CDR3 has 13 residues. Germline loops: CDR1 LGHNA, CDR2 YNFKEQ. V was shortened by 5 bases and J by 10 bases, with 15 bases between the two germline ends. DNA of the CDR3: TGTGCCAGCAGCGGGAACAGGGATGGGGAGCAGTTCTTC. This codes for CASSGNRDGEQFF.

The count of this clonotype is one. A single base separates this from a much larger clone, so it may be a read error. The chain recombines TRBV9 with TRBJ1-2; D not certain. The germline gives CDR1 SGDLS, CDR2 YYNGEE. CDR3 size: 15 residues. CDR3 DNA sequence: TGTGCCGGCAGCGTAGCAGCAGGCGAGGCCTATGGCTACACCTTC. It encodes CAGSVAAGEAYGYTF. The full variable domain, completed using reference TRBV9 and TRBJ1-2, is DSGVTQTPKHLITATGQRVTLRCSPRSGDLSVYWYQQSLDQGLQFLIQYYNGEERAKGNILERFSAQQFPDLHSELNLSSLELGDSALYFCAGSVAAGEAYGYTFGSGTRLTVV.

The CDR3 DNA reads as TGTGCCAGCAGCTCCGGACTAGCGGGGGGAGCAGATACGCAGTATTTT. It translates to CASSSGLAGGADTQYF. V gene TRBV7-3 combines with J gene TRBJ2-3; 14 nucleotides line up with TRBD2. CDR3 length: 16 residues. J gave up 4 bases and V 4 bases, and 4 bases lay outside the gene matches. The V gene's germline CDR1 is SGHTA and CDR2 FQGTGA.

The rearrangement links TRBV20-1 to TRBJ2-1, with D tentatively TRBD2 (7 bases). The germline CDR1 and CDR2 sequences are DFQATT and SNEGSKA (reference sequence). CDR3 size: 15 residues. Trimming left V 6 bases short and J 0 bases short, with 15 bases between. CDR3 in amino acids: CSAMAGAPSYNEQFF. CDR3 DNA: TGCAGTGCGATGGCGGGGGCCCCCTCCTACAATGAGCAGTTCTTC.

This clonotype occurred many times. The chain joins TRBV29-1 to TRBJ1-2; D perhaps matches TRBD1 (6 bases). There are 12 residues in the CDR3. The V gene's germline CDR1 is SQVTM and CDR2 ANQGSEA. V was pared by 3 bases and J by 5 bases, with 10 bases between. CDR3: CSVDGQPYGYTF. In nucleotides, the CDR3 is TGCAGCGTTGACGGACAGCCGTATGGCTACACCTTC.

This clonotype was seen only a few times. The rearrangement links TRBV12-3 or TRBV12-4 to TRBJ2-3; 11 nucleotides agree with TRBD1. CDR3 length equals 16 residues. V was clipped by 4 bases and J by 2 bases; unmatched bases: 5. The CDR3 DNA reads TGTGCCAGCAGTTCCCGGACAGGGGGCATCACAGATACGCAGTATTTT. Its translation is CASSSRTGGITDTQYF.

This clonotype was counted between two and nine times. This chain connects TRBV24-1 to TRBJ2-5; 13 bases are a match to TRBD2. The CDR3 runs to 16 residues. V dropped 5 bases and J dropped 3; count of bases not matched to a gene: 5. In germline, CDR1 is KGHDR, CDR2 SFDVKD. The CDR3 coding sequence is TGTGCCACCAGTGGGGGGACTAGCGGGATTGAAGAGACCCAGTACTTC. Translating it yields CATSGGTSGIEETQYF.

This chain joins TRBV6-5 and TRBJ1-1, with TRBD1 identical over 9 bases. CDR1 and CDR2 from the germline V gene are MNHEY and SVGAGI. Trimming took 5 bases from V and 11 from J; bases not matched to a gene: 12. CDR3 length equals 14 residues. The CDR3 region is CASSPSGTGTLAFF. CDR3 sequence (DNA): TGTGCCAGCAGTCCCTCCGGGACAGGGACGTTGGCTTTCTTT.

The chain has TRBV20-1 and TRBJ2-3, with 10 bases that match TRBD2. V gave up 6 bases and J gave up 2 bases; unmatched junction bases: 14. The CDR3 is made up of 17 amino acids. CDR1 DFQATT and CDR2 SNEGSKA come from the germline V gene (reference sequence). The CDR3 here is CSATPFLAGDLTDTQYF. Written as DNA, the CDR3 is TGCAGTGCAACCCCTTTCCTAGCGGGAGACCTCACAGATACGCAGTATTTT.

To note about this clonotype: One junction end does not reproduce the germline sequence, and a read error may be involved. This chain connects TRBV13 to TRBJ1-1; D is unclear. Germline V CDR1 and CDR2: PRHDT, FYEKMQ (reference sequence). CDR3 length: 14 residues. CDR3 coding DNA: TGTGCCAGCAGCTTAGGACATATGAACATTGAAGCTTTCTTT. Amino acids: CASSLGHMNIEAFF.